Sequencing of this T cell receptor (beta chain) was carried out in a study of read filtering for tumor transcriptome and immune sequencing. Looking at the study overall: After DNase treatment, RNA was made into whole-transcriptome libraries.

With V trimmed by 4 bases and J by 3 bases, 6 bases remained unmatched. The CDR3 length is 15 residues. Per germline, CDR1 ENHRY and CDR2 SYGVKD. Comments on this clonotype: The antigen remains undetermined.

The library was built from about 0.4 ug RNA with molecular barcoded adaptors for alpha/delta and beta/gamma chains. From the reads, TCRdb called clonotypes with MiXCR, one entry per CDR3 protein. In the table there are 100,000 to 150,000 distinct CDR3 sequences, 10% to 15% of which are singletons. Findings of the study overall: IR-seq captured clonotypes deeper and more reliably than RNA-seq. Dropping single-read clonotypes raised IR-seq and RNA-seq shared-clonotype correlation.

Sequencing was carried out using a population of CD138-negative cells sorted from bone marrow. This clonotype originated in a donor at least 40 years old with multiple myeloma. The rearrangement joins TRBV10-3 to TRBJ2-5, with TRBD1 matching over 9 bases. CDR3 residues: CAISVTGGLEETQYF. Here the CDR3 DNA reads TGTGCCATCAGTGTAACAGGGGGCTTGGAAGAGACCCAGTACTTC.